This TCR beta chain was found in a study of blood T cell repertoires in COVID-19. The overall study: The study drew acute and convalescent COVID-19 samples from the United States, Italy and Spain. The cDNA or gDNA used as material had been derived from T cells, B-cell-depleted T cells, or PBMCs.

As originally analysed: Amplification of reference gene primers was used by the study to estimate nucleated cell counts. Measured with immunoSEQ multiplex PCR; TCRdb has only the in-frame clones, and not every one. That table is the source of V, J and clone size, and D and trimming were worked out from the DNA. The sample shows fewer than 250,000 clones, around 90% of them seen only once. It was during active infection that Seattle patients were enrolled and then longitudinally followed. V was pared by 4 bases and J by 4 bases, with 11 bases between. Germline V gene sequence: CDR1 KGHSH, CDR2 LQKENI. CDR3 size: 14 residues.

This clonotype was obtained from a man in his fifties or sixties with COVID-19, enrolled during active disease. The source material was peripheral blood. The chain employs TRBV18 and TRBJ2-1, with D perhaps matching TRBD1 (6 bases). CDR3 in amino acids: CASSLRQVYNEQFF. CDR3 bases: TGTGCCAGCTCACTTCGACAGGTATACAATGAGCAGTTCTTC. Complete variable domain (other parts from reference TRBV18 and TRBJ2-1): NAGVMQNPRHLVRRRGQEARLRCSPMKGHSHVYWYRQLPEEGLKFMVYLQKENIIDESGMPKERFSAEFPKEGPSILRIQQVVRGDSAAYFCASSLRQVYNEQFFGPGTRLTVL.